A single sample is the source of the 17 T cell receptor beta chains below, sequenced in a study of T cells in localized non-small cell lung cancer. Assay: immunoSEQ multiplex PCR; the TCRdb copy retains only in-frame clones and omits some. The sample records 3,000 or so clones, roughly a quarter being singletons. The sample was lung tumor tissue, taken before any cancer treatment. These receptors came from a female donor over 55 with stage I lung adenocarcinoma.

This clone was picked up a small number of times. This chain links TRBV7-2 with TRBJ2-1, with 7 bases aligning to TRBD1. The J segment lost 5 bases and the V segment lost 5 bases, leaving 3 bases of the junction unmatched. The CDR3 loop spans 13 amino acids. Germline V gene sequence: CDR1 SGHTA, CDR2 FQGNSA. The CDR3 DNA sequence: TGTGCCAGCAGCCTGGGACAGAACAATGAGCAGTTCTTC. It specifies CASSLGQNNEQFF.

In nucleotides, the CDR3 is TGTGCCAGCAGTCCACTAGCTTTCACAGATACGCAGTATTTT. This encodes CASSPLAFTDTQYF. V and J are TRBV2 and TRBJ2-3; D might be TRBD2 (6 bases). Trimming took off 5 bases at V and 2 bases at J, with 11 bases between the two ends. Per germline, CDR1 SNHLY and CDR2 FYNNEI. The CDR3 extends over 14 amino acids.

This clone was observed a few times. The rearrangement joins TRBV14 to TRBJ1-1, with D hard to call. CDR1 is SGHDN and CDR2 is FVKESK in the germline V gene. The CDR3 runs 14 residues. Deletions cut 4 bases from V and 3 bases from J, with 12 bases between. CDR3: CASSRREADTEAFF. CDR3 bases: TGTGCCAGCAGCCGGCGCGAGGCGGACACTGAAGCTTTCTTT.

A few counts support this clone. DNA of the CDR3: TGTGCCAGTAGTTCTGGCGGCAGGCAGTACTTC. The encoded protein is CASSSGGRQYF. The rearrangement links TRBV19 to TRBJ2-7; D gene ambiguous. Germline V gene data show CDR1 as LNHDA and CDR2 as SQIVND (reference sequence). V was trimmed by 5 bases and J by 9 bases, leaving 11 bases between them. CDR3 length: 11 amino acids.

This chain uses TRBV28 with TRBJ2-7, with 10 bases matching TRBD2. The CDR3 is 15 residues long. CDR1 is MDHEN and CDR2 is SYDVKM in the germline V gene. J lost 6 bases, V lost 4 bases, and 9 bases had no gene match. CDR3 loop: CASSSLAGGRFEQYF. DNA of the CDR3: TGTGCCAGCAGTTCCTTAGCGGGAGGTAGGTTCGAGCAGTACTTC.

This clone was seen more than once but under ten times. The genes are TRBV18 and TRBJ1-2; 12 bases map to TRBD1. Germline values: CDR1 KGHSH, CDR2 LQKENI. With V trimmed by 3 bases and J by 5 bases, 10 bases remained unmatched. CDR3 length: 17 amino acids. CDR3 region: CASSPPSGTGGEYGYTF. The CDR3 DNA reads as TGTGCCAGCTCACCTCCGAGCGGGACAGGGGGCGAGTATGGCTACACCTTC.

This sequence joins TRBV18 and TRBJ1-2; 10 bases line up with TRBD1. V lost 2 bases and J lost 4; bases outside the gene matches: 10. CDR1 and CDR2 from the germline V gene are KGHSH and LQKENI. The CDR3 runs 17 residues. The DNA of the CDR3 is TGTGCCAGCTCACCAGCCGGGACAGGGGTCATGGCCTATGGCTACACCTTC. This encodes CASSPAGTGVMAYGYTF.

By share, this clone counts as medium-sized. The rearrangement joins TRBV10-2 to TRBJ1-3, with D unresolved. Trimming cost V 0 bases and J 1 base, with 7 bases left between them. CDR1 and CDR2 from the germline V gene are WSHSY and SAAADI. The CDR3 has 15 amino acids. The DNA of the CDR3 is TGCGCCAGCAGTGAGTCGAGGACGTCTGGAAACACCATATATTTT. This encodes CASSESRTSGNTIYF.

V is TRBV12-5 and J is TRBJ2-2; 11 bases line up with TRBD2. Germline loops: CDR1 LGHNT, CDR2 FRNRAP. The V and J ends lost 4 bases and 2 bases, in that order; junction bases with no gene match: 12. This CDR3 spans 19 amino acids. The CDR3 DNA follows: TGTGCTAGTGGTTCCCGCCCCCAACTAGCGGGGGAAAACACCGGGGAGCTGTTTTTT. Protein: CASGSRPQLAGENTGELFF.

The rearrangement joins TRBV11-3 to TRBJ2-7, with D tentatively TRBD2 (6 bases). Trimming left V 0 bases short and J 6 bases short, with 12 bases between. This CDR3 has 14 amino acids. Per germline, CDR1 SGHNT and CDR2 YENEEA. CDR3 in amino acids: CASSLDGSWGEQYF. The CDR3 DNA reads TGTGCCAGCAGCTTAGACGGGAGTTGGGGCGAGCAGTACTTC.

A few counts support this clone. The genes are TRBV6-8 and TRBJ2-1; 15 bases agree with TRBD2. The CDR3 spans 14 residues. CDR1 and CDR2 (germline): MNHGY, SAAAGT. The V gene end was trimmed by 6 bases and the J gene end by 9 bases; junction bases not matched to a gene: 3. The CDR3 DNA follows: TGTGCCAGCAGAAGGACTAGCGGGAGGGTTGAGCAGTTCTTC. Translation: CASRRTSGRVEQFF.

In DNA form, the CDR3 reads TGTGCCAGCTCTACCCGGACTAGCGGGTCAGATACGCAGTATTTT. Translated, it gives CASSTRTSGSDTQYF. The V call is TRBV18, the J call TRBJ2-3, with 11 bases identical to TRBD2. The CDR3 totals 15 residues. Germline V gene lookup returns CDR1 KGHSH and CDR2 LQKENI. V shed 6 bases, J shed 4 bases, and the junction held 6 bases outside the gene matches. Supplemented by reference TRBV18 and TRBJ2-3, the full variable domain reads NAGVMQNPRHLVRRRGQEARLRCSPMKGHSHVYWYRQLPEEGLKFMVYLQKENIIDESGMPKERFSAEFPKEGPSILRIQQVVRGDSAAYFCASSTRTSGSDTQYFGPGTRLTVL.

The rearrangement joins TRBV2 to TRBJ2-3; TRBD1 matches 9 bases. This CDR3 has 14 amino acids. Germline trimming cut 6 bases from V and 2 bases from J; bases unmatched to any gene: 3. Germline CDR1 and CDR2: SNHLY and FYNNEI. The CDR3 DNA reads as TGTGCCAGCAGGGGACAGGGCCTCACAGATACGCAGTATTTT. It yields the protein CASRGQGLTDTQYF.

The CDR3 nucleotides read TGTGCCAGCAGCCTGTGGGGAGCGGACAATGAGCAGTTCTTC. It specifies CASSLWGADNEQFF. The rearrangement links TRBV11-3 to TRBJ2-1, with D possibly TRBD2 on 5 matching bases. Trimming left V 5 bases short and J 5 bases short, with 13 bases between. The germline CDR1 and CDR2 sequences are SGHNT and YENEEA. CDR3 length equals 14 residues.

Only a few counts were recorded for this clone. This chain uses TRBV5-1 with TRBJ2-3; 8 bases line up with TRBD2. CDR3 size: 14 residues. CDR1 and CDR2 (germline): SGHRS, YFSETQ. Trimming removed 1 base from V and 8 bases from J; junction bases left unmatched: 6. This CDR3 reads CASSLSSGGSTQYF. CDR3 nucleotide sequence: TGCGCCAGCAGCTTGTCCAGCGGGGGTAGTACGCAGTATTTT.

This clone was counted a few times. The J gene is TRBJ2-1, the V gene TRBV11-3; D is tentatively TRBD1 or TRBD2 (6 bases each). Germline loops: CDR1 SGHNT, CDR2 YENEEA. V was pared by 3 bases and J by 4 bases, with 13 bases between. This CDR3 region has 15 residues. CDR3 sequence reads: CASSFERGTYNEQFF. The CDR3 DNA is TGTGCCAGCAGCTTCGAGAGGGGGACTTACAATGAGCAGTTCTTC.

The chain employs TRBV11-3 and TRBJ2-2, with 10 positions matching TRBD2. The germline gives CDR1 SGHNT, CDR2 YENEEA. V lost 4 bases and J lost 5; bases outside the gene matches: 4. This CDR3 comprises 15 residues. The CDR3 bases are TGTGCCAGCAGCTCGGTACTAGCGGGGACCGGGGAGCTGTTTTTT. This gives the protein CASSSVLAGTGELFF.